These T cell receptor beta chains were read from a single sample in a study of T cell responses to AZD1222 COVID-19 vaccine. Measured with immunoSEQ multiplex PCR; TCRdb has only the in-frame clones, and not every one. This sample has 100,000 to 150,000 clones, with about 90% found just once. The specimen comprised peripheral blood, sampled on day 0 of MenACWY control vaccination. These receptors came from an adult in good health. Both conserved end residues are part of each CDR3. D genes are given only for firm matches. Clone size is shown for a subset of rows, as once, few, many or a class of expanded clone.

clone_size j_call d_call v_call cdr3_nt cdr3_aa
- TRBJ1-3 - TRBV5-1 TGCGCCAGCAGCTTGGGGTGGGGAAGCTCTGGAAACACCATATATTTT CASSLGWGSSGNTIYF
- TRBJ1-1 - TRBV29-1 TGCAGCGTTCGGGGTGGGGTGGAAGCTTTCTTT CSVRGGVEAFF
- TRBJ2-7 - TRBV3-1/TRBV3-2 TGTGCCAGCAGCCAAGACCTCCCGGAGAGCCCCGTAATATACGAGCAGTACTTC CASSQDLPESPVIYEQYF
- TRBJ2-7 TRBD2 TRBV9 TGTGCCAGCAGCGTAGTGGGGGGAGGGCCCCTAGCGCGAGAGCAGTACTTC CASSVVGGGPLAREQYF
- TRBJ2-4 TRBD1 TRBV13 TGTGCCAGCAGCCAGCCCTTACGGGACAGTAAAAACATTCAGTACTTC CASSQPLRDSKNIQYF
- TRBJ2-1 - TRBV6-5 TGTGCCAGCAGGGGAGGCAGCTCCTACAATGAGCAGTTCTTC CASRGGSSYNEQFF
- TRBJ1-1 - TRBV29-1 TGCAGCGCAGAGCGGGGGACGTCTGAAGCTTTCTTT CSAERGTSEAFF
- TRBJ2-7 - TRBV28 TGTGCCAGCAGTCCCTACCGGGACTCCTACGAGCAGTACTTC CASSPYRDSYEQYF
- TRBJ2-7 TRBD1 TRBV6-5 TGTGCCAGCAGGAAACAGGGGGCCCTCTACGAGCAGTACTTC CASRKQGALYEQYF
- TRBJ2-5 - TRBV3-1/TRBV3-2 TGTGCCAGCAGCCGGCCTAGCATTGCGCAAGAGACCCAGTACTTC CASSRPSIAQETQYF
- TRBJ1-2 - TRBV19 TGTGCCAGTAGTATGAATTGGGGCAGAAACTATGGCTACACCTTC CASSMNWGRNYGYTF
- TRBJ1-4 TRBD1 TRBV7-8 TGTGCCAGCAGCCAGGACAGGGTTAATGAAAAACTGTTTTTT CASSQDRVNEKLFF
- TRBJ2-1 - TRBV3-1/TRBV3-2 TGTGCCAGCAGCCAAGATCTCGGGGGAATTGAGCAGTTCTTC CASSQDLGGIEQFF
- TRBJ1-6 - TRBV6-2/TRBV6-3 TGTGCCAGCAGCCCCTGGGGCAGGACTAATTCACCCCTCCACTTT CASSPWGRTNSPLHF
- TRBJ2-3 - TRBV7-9 TGTGCCAGCAGGCGCGGGAGCACAGATACGCAGTATTTT CASRRGSTDTQYF
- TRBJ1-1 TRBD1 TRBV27 TGTGCCAGCAGTTTATTGTCAGGGGGCAACACTGAAGCTTTCTTT CASSLLSGGNTEAFF
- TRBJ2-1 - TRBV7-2 TGTGCCAGCAGCTTAGACGGAGGAAGGTATGAGCAGTTCTTC CASSLDGGRYEQFF
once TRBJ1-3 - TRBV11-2 TGTGCCAGCAGCTTAGAAGTGGAGCTGCACACCATATATTTT CASSLEVELHTIYF
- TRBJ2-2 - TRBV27 TGTGCCAGCAGTGGCCTCGGGGCCGGGGAGCTGTTTTTT CASSGLGAGELFF
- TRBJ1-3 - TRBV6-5 TGTGCCAGCATTGCCGGAAACACCATATATTTT CASIAGNTIYF
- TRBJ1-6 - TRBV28 TGTGCCAGCACCTTGGGGGGGGGCGGCTCCCTCCACTTT CASTLGGGGSLHF
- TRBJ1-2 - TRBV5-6 TGTGCCAGCGCTCTCTCCGGGGGACCTAACTATGGCTACACCTTC CASALSGGPNYGYTF
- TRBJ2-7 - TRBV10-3 TGTGCCATCAGCCCCCAAGGGGGAGCTGCTAACGAGCAGTACTTC CAISPQGGAANEQYF
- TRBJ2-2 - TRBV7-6 TGTGCCAGCTCCGGCCCGGGGGAGCTGTTTTTT CASSGPGELFF
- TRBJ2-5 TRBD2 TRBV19 TGTGCCAGTAGTCTCAGAGGAGCACTAGCGGGGCAAGAGACCCAGTACTTC CASSLRGALAGQETQYF
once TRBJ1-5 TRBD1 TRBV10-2 TGCGCCACAGGACAGGGCGGTGGTCAGCCCCAGCATTTT CATGQGGGQPQHF